A selection of T cell receptor beta chains follows, all from one sample in a study of blood T cell repertoires in COVID-19. Sequencing was performed with immunoSEQ multiplex PCR; in TCRdb, only in-frame clones are kept and a portion is missing. The sample yields roughly 310,000 clones, about 92% seen once. The sequencing sample was made of PBMCs or T cells enriched from blood (not recorded which). The source is a man between 60 and 75 years old who had recovered from COVID-19. Both conserved end residues are part of each CDR3. D genes are given only for firm matches. Clone size appears in some rows only: once, few, many, or a class for an expanded clone.

clone size: once
V gene: TRBV7-2
J gene: TRBJ1-2
D gene: TRBD1
CDR3 DNA: TGTGCCAGCAGCTTAGCGCTGCGACAGGGCTATGGCTACACCTTC
CDR3 protein: CASSLALRQGYGYTF

clone size: NA
V gene: TRBV9
J gene: TRBJ1-3
D gene: NA
CDR3 DNA: TGTGCCAGCAGCGTAGAGGCAGGTCGGGGAAACACCATATATTTT
CDR3 protein: CASSVEAGRGNTIYF

clone size: NA
V gene: TRBV4-1
J gene: TRBJ1-4
D gene: NA
CDR3 DNA: TGCGCCAGCAGCCAAGTAGGGTCAGCGGGCAAACTGTTTTTT
CDR3 protein: CASSQVGSAGKLFF

clone size: NA
V gene: TRBV9
J gene: TRBJ1-4
D gene: TRBD1
CDR3 DNA: TGTGCCAGCAGCGATGGACAGGGGGTATATGAAAAACTGTTTTTT
CDR3 protein: CASSDGQGVYEKLFF

clone size: NA
V gene: TRBV3-1/TRBV3-2
J gene: TRBJ2-5
D gene: NA
CDR3 DNA: TGTGCCAGCAGCGACACAGCGGACCGGAAGACCCAGTACTTC
CDR3 protein: CASSDTADRKTQYF

clone size: NA
V gene: TRBV7-2
J gene: TRBJ1-6
D gene: NA
CDR3 DNA: TGTGCCAGCAGCTTTGTGGGGCAGGGGAATTCACCCCTCCACTTT
CDR3 protein: CASSFVGQGNSPLHF

clone size: NA
V gene: TRBV5-4
J gene: TRBJ2-1
D gene: TRBD2
CDR3 DNA: TGTGCCAGCAGCTTAGCAGGCGGGAGCTCCTACAATGAGCAGTTCTTC
CDR3 protein: CASSLAGGSSYNEQFF

clone size: once
V gene: TRBV5-8
J gene: TRBJ1-1
D gene: NA
CDR3 DNA: TGTGCCAGCAGCTTTAGTGGGGCCCCAATGAACACTGAAGCTTTCTTT
CDR3 protein: CASSFSGAPMNTEAFF

clone size: NA
V gene: TRBV19
J gene: TRBJ1-1
D gene: NA
CDR3 DNA: TGTGCCAGTAGCCCAGGGGTTGCTGAAGCTTTCTTT
CDR3 protein: CASSPGVAEAFF

clone size: NA
V gene: TRBV7-8
J gene: TRBJ2-3
D gene: TRBD2
CDR3 DNA: TGTGCCAGCAACCAGGCGGGGGGGTACACAGATACGCAGTATTTT
CDR3 protein: CASNQAGGYTDTQYF

clone size: NA
V gene: TRBV12-3/TRBV12-4
J gene: TRBJ1-1
D gene: NA
CDR3 DNA: TGTGCCAGCATCCAATCCGGGTTATCCGAAGCTTTCTTT
CDR3 protein: CASIQSGLSEAFF

clone size: NA
V gene: TRBV9
J gene: TRBJ2-5
D gene: TRBD1
CDR3 DNA: TGTGCCAGCAGCGTGGGCGGACAGGGGCAATGGGAGACCCAGTACTTC
CDR3 protein: CASSVGGQGQWETQYF

clone size: NA
V gene: TRBV29-1
J gene: TRBJ2-1
D gene: NA
CDR3 DNA: TGCAGCGTTGGTCTACAGTACAATGAGCAGTTCTTC
CDR3 protein: CSVGLQYNEQFF

clone size: NA
V gene: TRBV7-2
J gene: TRBJ2-3
D gene: TRBD2
CDR3 DNA: TGTGCCAGCAGCTTTAGGACTAGTGGTACAGATACGCAGTATTTT
CDR3 protein: CASSFRTSGTDTQYF

clone size: NA
V gene: TRBV7-3
J gene: TRBJ1-1
D gene: NA
CDR3 DNA: TGTGCCAGCAGCTTAAGTTCCATCTCCACGGGCACTGAAGCTTTCTTT
CDR3 protein: CASSLSSISTGTEAFF

clone size: NA
V gene: TRBV6-4
J gene: TRBJ2-1
D gene: TRBD2
CDR3 DNA: TGTGCCAGCAGTTATCTAGCGGGAGGGCTCAATGAGCAGTTCTTC
CDR3 protein: CASSYLAGGLNEQFF

clone size: NA
V gene: TRBV4-3
J gene: TRBJ2-2
D gene: NA
CDR3 DNA: TGCGCCAGCAGCCAAGGGACGGGGACAAACACCGGGGAGCTGTTTTTT
CDR3 protein: CASSQGTGTNTGELFF

clone size: NA
V gene: TRBV5-4
J gene: TRBJ2-3
D gene: NA
CDR3 DNA: TGTGCCAGTCTTGCCCAGGGGGGATCAGATACGCAGTATTTT
CDR3 protein: CASLAQGGSDTQYF

clone size: NA
V gene: TRBV5-6
J gene: TRBJ2-5
D gene: NA
CDR3 DNA: TGTGCCAGCAGCAGTCCGGGGGAGACCCAGTACTTC
CDR3 protein: CASSSPGETQYF

clone size: NA
V gene: TRBV6-5
J gene: TRBJ1-6
D gene: NA
CDR3 DNA: TGTGCCAGCAGTTACAGGGGGTGGGGTAATTCACCCCTCCACTTT
CDR3 protein: CASSYRGWGNSPLHF

clone size: NA
V gene: TRBV19
J gene: TRBJ1-2
D gene: NA
CDR3 DNA: TGTGCCAGTAGTCCGGACACTCCGTTTAAGAAGGGCTATGGCTACACCTTC
CDR3 protein: CASSPDTPFKKGYGYTF

clone size: NA
V gene: TRBV23-1
J gene: TRBJ2-2
D gene: TRBD1
CDR3 DNA: TGCGCCAGCAGTCATCGGGACAGGGGGAACACCGGGGAGCTGTTTTTT
CDR3 protein: CASSHRDRGNTGELFF

clone size: NA
V gene: TRBV4-3
J gene: TRBJ2-2
D gene: NA
CDR3 DNA: TGCGCCAGCAGCCACTCGGGATACAACACCGGGGAGCTGTTTTTT
CDR3 protein: CASSHSGYNTGELFF

clone size: NA
V gene: TRBV30
J gene: TRBJ1-4
D gene: NA
CDR3 DNA: TGTGCCTGGAGTGATTCGGGGTATCTAGGAGAAAAACTGTTTTTT
CDR3 protein: CAWSDSGYLGEKLFF

clone size: NA
V gene: TRBV28
J gene: TRBJ2-3
D gene: TRBD1
CDR3 DNA: TGTGCCAGCAACCTTGAAGGTCAGGGGGCCGATACGCAGTATTTT
CDR3 protein: CASNLEGQGADTQYF

clone size: NA
V gene: TRBV2
J gene: TRBJ1-2
D gene: TRBD1
CDR3 DNA: TGTGCCACCACTGGGACAGGGAGAAACTATGGCTACACCTTC
CDR3 protein: CATTGTGRNYGYTF

clone size: once
V gene: TRBV7-9
J gene: TRBJ2-3
D gene: TRBD2
CDR3 DNA: TGTGCCAGCAGCCCTCGGTGGGGGACTACGAGAACTAGCACAGATACGCAGTATTTT
CDR3 protein: CASSPRWGTTRTSTDTQYF

clone size: once
V gene: TRBV18
J gene: TRBJ1-1
D gene: NA
CDR3 DNA: TGTGCCAGCTCACCGACTCCGGTCAGACTGAACACTGAAGCTTTCTTT
CDR3 protein: CASSPTPVRLNTEAFF

clone size: NA
V gene: TRBV9
J gene: TRBJ2-1
D gene: TRBD1
CDR3 DNA: TGTGCCAGCAGCGTAGACCACGGGACAGGCGGGAATGAGCAGTTCTTC
CDR3 protein: CASSVDHGTGGNEQFF

clone size: NA
V gene: TRBV6-1
J gene: TRBJ2-1
D gene: NA
CDR3 DNA: TGTGCCAGCAGTGAAATCGGGGGAATCCATTCCTACAATGAGCAGTTCTTC
CDR3 protein: CASSEIGGIHSYNEQFF

clone size: NA
V gene: TRBV19
J gene: TRBJ2-7
D gene: NA
CDR3 DNA: TGTGCCAGTAGCCCCGGGACATATTACTACGAGCAGTACTTC
CDR3 protein: CASSPGTYYYEQYF

clone size: NA
V gene: TRBV5-6
J gene: TRBJ2-1
D gene: TRBD1
CDR3 DNA: TGTGCCAGCAGCCGCAGGGGGCTCAGCTCCTACAATGAGCAGTTCTTC
CDR3 protein: CASSRRGLSSYNEQFF

clone size: NA
V gene: TRBV10-3
J gene: TRBJ1-3
D gene: NA
CDR3 DNA: TGTGCCATCGCTTCCGGAGCTGGAAACACCATATATTTT
CDR3 protein: CAIASGAGNTIYF

clone size: NA
V gene: TRBV4-3
J gene: TRBJ1-4
D gene: NA
CDR3 DNA: TGCGCCAGCAGTCCCTTGGGGGCAGCTGAAAAACTGTTTTTT
CDR3 protein: CASSPLGAAEKLFF

clone size: few
V gene: TRBV14
J gene: TRBJ1-2
D gene: NA
CDR3 DNA: TGTGCCAGCAGCCATCAGGGCGCAAATGGCTACACCTTC
CDR3 protein: CASSHQGANGYTF

clone size: NA
V gene: TRBV9
J gene: TRBJ2-3
D gene: NA
CDR3 DNA: TGTGCCAGCTCCCCGGGGTACCTGGCAGATACGCAGTATTTT
CDR3 protein: CASSPGYLADTQYF

clone size: NA
V gene: TRBV7-2
J gene: TRBJ1-4
D gene: NA
CDR3 DNA: TGTGCCAGCAGCGTAGCCGGGACAAATGAAAAACTGTTTTTT
CDR3 protein: CASSVAGTNEKLFF

clone size: NA
V gene: TRBV27
J gene: TRBJ1-5
D gene: TRBD1
CDR3 DNA: TGTGCCAGCAGCAGGGACAGATATCAGCCCCAGCATTTT
CDR3 protein: CASSRDRYQPQHF

clone size: NA
V gene: TRBV28
J gene: TRBJ1-1
D gene: NA
CDR3 DNA: TGTGCCAGCACCCTGGACACACGAAGCGAAGCTTTCTTT
CDR3 protein: CASTLDTRSEAFF